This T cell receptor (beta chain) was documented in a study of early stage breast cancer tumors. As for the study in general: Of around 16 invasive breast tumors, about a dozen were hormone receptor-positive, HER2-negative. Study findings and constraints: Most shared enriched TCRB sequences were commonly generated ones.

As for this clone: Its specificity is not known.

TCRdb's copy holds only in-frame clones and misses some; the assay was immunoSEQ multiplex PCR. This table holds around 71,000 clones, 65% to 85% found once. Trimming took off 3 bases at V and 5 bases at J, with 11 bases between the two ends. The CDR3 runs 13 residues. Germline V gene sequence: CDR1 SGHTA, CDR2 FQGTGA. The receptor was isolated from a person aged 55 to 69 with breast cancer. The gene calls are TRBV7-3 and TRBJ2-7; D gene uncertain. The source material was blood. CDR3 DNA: TGTGCCAGCAGCTTCGGCCCGAGAGACGAGCAGTACTTC. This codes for CASSFGPRDEQYF.